Listed below are T cell receptor beta chains from one sample, sequenced in a study of Tregs in tolerant kidney transplant recipients. Profiling relied on immunoSEQ multiplex PCR, and the TCRdb table lists in-frame clones only, not all of them. The repertoire consists of around 63,000 clones, with 70% to 90% occurring once and the leading ten covering around 1.9%. Sequencing was performed on Tregs from blood, taken before the transplant. These receptors all stem from a human donor who received a combined kidney and bone marrow transplant. Both conserved end residues are part of each CDR3. A D gene is named only where the DNA matches it firmly.

TRBD1,TRBV28,TRBJ1-4,CASSPGTGHEKLFF
.,TRBV5-6,TRBJ2-5,CASSFMETQYF
.,TRBV5-4,TRBJ2-5,CASSSATQAGETQYF
.,TRBV9,TRBJ2-3,CASSPHEGLRSTDTQYF
.,TRBV4-1,TRBJ1-5,CASSQRHSPNQPQHF
TRBD1,TRBV28,TRBJ1-5,CASRPGTGRYQPQHF
.,TRBV11-2,TRBJ1-1,CASSFAGGLAEAFF
.,TRBV7-2,TRBJ2-3,CASSYPPADTQYF
.,TRBV18,TRBJ1-1,CASSPLEAGTEAFF
.,TRBV28,TRBJ2-1,CASEGRRDDNEQFF
.,TRBV19,TRBJ2-1,CASRRASYNEQFF
TRBD1,TRBV14,TRBJ1-2,CASSRDRGNYGYTF
TRBD2,TRBV29-1,TRBJ2-1,CSGETGTMNEQFF